This paragraph reports one TCR beta chain. Authors' analysis steps: From reference gene primer amplification, estimates of nucleated cell counts were derived. TCRdb's table, derived via immunoSEQ multiplex PCR, lists solely in-frame clones and lacks some. That table supplies the V and J calls and clone size; D and trimming were determined from the DNA. The sample has 150,000 to 200,000 clones; roughly 80% are singletons. The source of the sample is a study of blood T cell repertoires in COVID-19. Study context: From T cells, B-cell-depleted T cells, or PBMCs came the material, which was cDNA or gDNA.

The specimen sequenced was peripheral blood. This sequence was found in a woman aged 35 to 49 with COVID-19, enrolled during active disease.

The CDR3 here is CASQRTGTYQETQYF. In DNA form, the CDR3 reads TGTGCCAGCCAAAGGACAGGGACGTACCAAGAGACCCAGTACTTC. The rearrangement uses TRBV19 and TRBJ2-5; 8 nucleotides align to TRBD1. The CDR3 spans 15 residues. In germline, CDR1 is LNHDA, CDR2 SQIVND (reference sequence). Unmatched junction bases numbered 9, after V lost 9 bases and J lost 0 bases. Full variable domain (rest looked up from reference TRBV19 and TRBJ2-5): DGGITQSPKYLFRKEGQNVTLSCEQNLNHDAMYWYRQDPGQGLRLIYYSQIVNDFQKGDIAEGYSVSREKKESFPLTVTSAQKNPTAFYLCASQRTGTYQETQYFGPGTRLLVL.